Presented here are 7 T cell receptor beta chains from one specimen sequenced in a study of identical twins. Each CDR3 protein is one row after TCRdb ran MiXCR on the 5' RACE reads. The table lists 650,000 to 750,000 distinct CDR3 sequences, around 20% of them singletons. The data also belong to a second study, concerning T cells expressing NK-cell markers.

The source material was PBMCs. The receptors shown here come from a woman between 18 and 29 years old in good health.

The gene calls are TRBV3-1 and TRBJ2-7; D perhaps matches TRBD2 (6 bases). In germline, CDR1 is LGHDT, CDR2 YNNKEL (reference sequence). V was cut by 3 bases and J by 5 bases, with 26 bases left in between. The CDR3 runs 18 residues. This chain's CDR3 is CASSQNPPHSTRTHEQYF. The CDR3 coding sequence is TGTGCCAGCAGCCAGAATCCCCCCCACTCGACTAGGACGCACGAGCAGTACTTC.

This chain joins TRBV5-1 and TRBJ2-3, with 7 nucleotides matching TRBD1. The germline CDR1 and CDR2 sequences are SGHRS and YFSETQ. V gave up 4 bases and J gave up 2 bases; unmatched junction bases: 10. CDR3 length equals 16 residues. CDR3 amino acids: CASSTSPQGTTDTQYF. CDR3 DNA sequence: TGCGCCAGCAGCACAAGCCCACAGGGGACCACAGATACGCAGTATTTT.

This clonotype was seen a few times. V gene TRBV20-1 combines with J gene TRBJ2-7; D is ambiguous. This CDR3 is built from 14 residues. Germline CDR1 is DFQATT and CDR2 is SNEGSKA (reference sequence). Between the trimmed V and J ends, which lost 1 base and 4 bases, there was a span of 14 bases. As DNA, the CDR3 is TGCAGTGCTAGAGCCATCAAGGTGCCGTACGAGCAGTACTTC. Protein: CSARAIKVPYEQYF.

Many counts were recorded for this clonotype. The genes are TRBV29-1 and TRBJ2-3; D possibly corresponds to TRBD1 (5 bases). The CDR3 extends over 14 amino acids. Trimming took 6 bases from V and 1 from J, leaving 14 bases between them. Germline values: CDR1 SQVTM, CDR2 ANQGSEA. CDR3 nucleotide sequence: TGCAGCGTGACCCAGGGATCTGGCACAGATACGCAGTATTTT. Translated: CSVTQGSGTDTQYF.

This clonotype was seen more than once but under ten times. V and J are TRBV5-3 and TRBJ2-1, with 7 bases matching TRBD2. TRBV5-3 is recorded as an ORF, its role being uncertain. The CDR3 spans 14 residues. V lost 0 bases to trimming and J lost 5 bases; unmatched junction nucleotides: 2. The CDR3 region is CARSLGLANNEQFF. The CDR3 DNA sequence: TGTGCCAGAAGCTTGGGACTAGCAAACAATGAGCAGTTCTTC.

The V call is TRBV6-6, the J call TRBJ1-2; D gene uncertain. The germline V and J ends were trimmed by 6 bases and 8 bases, with 10 bases remaining between them. The germline V gene encodes CDR1 MNHNY and CDR2 SVGAGI (reference sequence). CDR3 length: 11 amino acids. The DNA of the CDR3 is TGTGCCAGCAGCACCGCGAAGGGCTACACCTTC. Translated: CASSTAKGYTF.

In this sample, this clonotype turned up a few times. The chain has TRBV5-1 and TRBJ2-5, with TRBD2 identical over 9 bases. This CDR3 spans 15 amino acids. Germline lookup yields CDR1 SGHRS and CDR2 YFSETQ. The junction had 8 bases not matched to a gene; V was cut back by 3 bases and J by 5 bases. This CDR3 is CASSYSGTSRETQYF. Here the CDR3 DNA reads TGCGCCAGCAGCTATTCCGGGACTAGCAGGGAGACCCAGTACTTC.